This T cell receptor beta chain was documented in a study of T cells in tuberculosis. Profiled with immunoSEQ multiplex PCR; TCRdb holds only in-frame clones, not every one. The data contain some 31,000 clones, 90% to 95% of them seen just once; the ten biggest clones take up 2.2%. Germline V CDR1 and CDR2: SGHVS, FNYEAQ. The CDR3 has 16 amino acids. J gave up 6 bases and V 2 bases, and 6 bases lay outside the gene matches. The sequence derives from a donor between 10 and 29 years old with latent tuberculosis or without tuberculosis infection. V and J are TRBV7-6 and TRBJ2-1, with 11 bases that match TRBD2. Input material: PBMCs. CDR3 residues: CASSLPGLAVPNEQFF. CDR3 in DNA: TGTGCCAGCAGCTTACCGGGACTAGCGGTGCCCAATGAGCAGTTCTTC.